These T cell receptor beta chains were read from a single sample in a study of blood T cell repertoires in COVID-19. Some clones are missing from TCRdb's copy, which holds only in-frame ones; the method was immunoSEQ multiplex PCR. This table holds hundreds of thousands of clones, 83% found once. The sequencing input was PBMCs or T cells enriched from blood (not recorded which). These receptor sequences come from a woman aged 45-60 years who had been exposed to COVID-19. Each CDR3 is given with its conserved first and last residue. Each record gives: V gene, clone size, J gene, D gene, CDR3 protein. The D gene is left open where the match is weak. The size field is filled for only some rows; it gives once, few, many or a size class.

TRBV3-1/TRBV3-2	.	TRBJ1-2	.	CASSPPAGYGYTF
TRBV18	.	TRBJ1-1	.	CASSLTSQGIMNTEAFF
TRBV19	.	TRBJ1-2	TRBD1	CASSKGTGIKDGYTF
TRBV5-4	.	TRBJ2-5	.	CASSFDRRRETQYF
TRBV11-2	once	TRBJ1-1	.	CASSFQVAEAFF
TRBV5-1	.	TRBJ1-3	.	CASSFGGLGGNTIYF
TRBV7-2	.	TRBJ2-6	.	CASSRSSGANVLTF
TRBV6-5	.	TRBJ2-2	.	CASSPVSLNTGELFF
TRBV19	.	TRBJ2-1	TRBD1	CASSIGQGRSNEQFF
TRBV10-1	.	TRBJ2-3	TRBD1	CASSEFTTGGVGDTQYF
TRBV2	.	TRBJ2-1	.	CASSEEGRSHVGYNEQFF
TRBV7-2	once	TRBJ1-2	.	CASSLRGGGGYTF
TRBV13	.	TRBJ1-1	.	CASSGEVAGVRKTEAFF
TRBV18	.	TRBJ1-1	.	CASSPKAGGEAFF
TRBV5-1	.	TRBJ1-5	.	CVPGAQHF
TRBV19	.	TRBJ2-7	TRBD1	CASGPGGSYEQYF
TRBV11-2	many	TRBJ1-5	TRBD1	CASSRTGMQPQHF
TRBV5-1	.	TRBJ1-3	.	CASSLTGSNTIYF
TRBV28	once	TRBJ1-5	.	CASRGLNQPQHF
TRBV19	.	TRBJ2-1	.	CASSIGRGLEQFF
TRBV10-3	.	TRBJ2-2	.	CAASIGGSGELFF
TRBV5-8	.	TRBJ1-1	.	CASSFFAGNTEAFF
TRBV9	.	TRBJ2-6	.	CASSDATRGAGANVLTF
TRBV9	.	TRBJ2-4	.	CASSVDGGWDIQYF
TRBV5-1	.	TRBJ2-1	.	CASSPRSRGSYNEQFF
TRBV28	.	TRBJ1-1	TRBD1	CASSLAGQVAFF
TRBV30	.	TRBJ1-6	TRBD1	CAWSRDRTSPLHF
TRBV18	few	TRBJ1-1	.	CASSPARDTEAFF
TRBV27	.	TRBJ1-4	.	CASSLSRGNEKLFF
TRBV3-1/TRBV3-2	once	TRBJ2-3	TRBD1	CASSQRDRGSTDTQYF
TRBV2	once	TRBJ1-5	.	CASSPYRPQPQHF
TRBV20-1	.	TRBJ2-3	.	CSATGADTQYF
TRBV20-1	.	TRBJ2-2	.	CSASRLAGTGELFF
TRBV10-3	.	TRBJ2-3	.	CAIRDSKLDTQYF
TRBV30	.	TRBJ1-2	.	CAWSGNRVGYTF
TRBV5-5	.	TRBJ2-1	.	CASSPDTFAGYNEQFF
TRBV28	few	TRBJ2-7	TRBD2	CASSGQAGVKQYF
TRBV11-2	.	TRBJ2-7	.	CASSLDGQYYEQYF
TRBV5-1	few	TRBJ2-1	.	CASSPRSGGGPYNEQFF
TRBV6-5	.	TRBJ2-1	.	CASSRTGGANEQFF
TRBV7-9	.	TRBJ2-3	TRBD1	CASSPPTGEADTQYF
TRBV3-1/TRBV3-2	.	TRBJ1-2	.	CASSQDPARGYGYTF
TRBV19	few	TRBJ2-3	.	CASSIVAGEGTDTQYF